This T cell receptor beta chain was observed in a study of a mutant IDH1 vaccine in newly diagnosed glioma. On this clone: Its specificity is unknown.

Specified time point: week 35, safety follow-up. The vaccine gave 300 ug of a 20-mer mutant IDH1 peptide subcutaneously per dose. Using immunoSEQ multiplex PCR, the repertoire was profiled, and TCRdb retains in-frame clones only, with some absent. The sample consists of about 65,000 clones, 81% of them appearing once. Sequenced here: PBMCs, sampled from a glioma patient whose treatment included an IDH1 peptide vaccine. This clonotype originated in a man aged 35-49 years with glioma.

The CDR3 DNA reads as TGTGCCAGCAGCCGCCAGGAGATAACTGAAGCTTTCTTT. This encodes CASSRQEITEAFF. The rearrangement links TRBV14 to TRBJ1-1; D unresolved. Trimming removed 4 bases at V and 5 bases at J, with 11 bases between. Germline V gene lookup returns CDR1 SGHDN and CDR2 FVKESK. The CDR3 length is 13 residues.